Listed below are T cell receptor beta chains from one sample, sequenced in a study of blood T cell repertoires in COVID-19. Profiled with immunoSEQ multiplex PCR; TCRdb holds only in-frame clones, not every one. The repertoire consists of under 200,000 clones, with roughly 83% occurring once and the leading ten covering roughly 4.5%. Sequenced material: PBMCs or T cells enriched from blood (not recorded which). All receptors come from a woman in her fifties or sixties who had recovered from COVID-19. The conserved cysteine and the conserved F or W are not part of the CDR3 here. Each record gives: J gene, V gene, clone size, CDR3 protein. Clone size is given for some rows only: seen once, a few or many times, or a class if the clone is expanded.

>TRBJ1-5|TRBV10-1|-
ASTPVGRGYYSNQPQH
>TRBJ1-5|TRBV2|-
ASSPDSYQPQH
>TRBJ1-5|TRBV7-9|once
ASSPGGGSNQPQH
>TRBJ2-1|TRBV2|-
ASSEGGSTLYNEQF
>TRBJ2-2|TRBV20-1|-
SASRVTGELF
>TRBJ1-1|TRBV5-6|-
ASSQGLMNTEAF
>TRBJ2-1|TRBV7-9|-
ASSLTMGSGEPYNEQF
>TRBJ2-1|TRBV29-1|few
SGREAGINEQF
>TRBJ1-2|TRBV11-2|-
ASSHGTVYGYT
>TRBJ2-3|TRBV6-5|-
ASRDRHTDTQY
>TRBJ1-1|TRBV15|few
ATSRKRQALNTEAF
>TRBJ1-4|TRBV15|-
ATRGTTPNEKLF
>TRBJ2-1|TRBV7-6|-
ASSSRGGASSNEQF